The next 29 T cell receptor beta chains were all read from a single sample in a study of T cell repertoires in cytomegalovirus infection. TCRdb independently ran MiXCR on the reads; one entry per CDR3 protein. Among approximately 1,000,000 distinct CDR3 sequences listed, around 30% were seen once. Antigens of these TCRs are unknown. The source material was cultured CD8+ T cells from PBMCs, sampled from culture after CMV antigen stimulation. Receptor source: a human donor in good health (CMV status not recorded). Some clones in this sample may be carry-over from other donors' samples.

This clonotype came up many times. V usage is TRBV6-2 or TRBV6-3 and J usage is TRBJ2-5; D is undetermined. Deletions cut 2 bases from V and 5 bases from J, with 18 bases between. The CDR3 consists of 16 residues. In germline, CDR1 is MNHEY, CDR2 SVGEGT. The CDR3 is CASSYGVNSPRETQYF. DNA of the CDR3: TGTGCCAGCAGTTACGGGGTAAACTCCCCACGGGAGACCCAGTACTTC.

A few counts support this clonotype. The V and J genes are TRBV12-3 or TRBV12-4 and TRBJ2-1, with D perhaps matching TRBD2 (7 bases). Trimming stripped 5 bases from V and 5 bases from J, with 13 bases between. The CDR3 is made up of 14 amino acids. The CDR3 loop is CASSPGGLNNEQFF. As DNA, the CDR3 is TGTGCCAGCAGTCCCGGGGGGCTAAACAATGAGCAGTTCTTC.

This sequence joins TRBV6-8 and TRBJ1-1; D perhaps matches TRBD1 (5 bases). The germline V gene encodes CDR1 MNHGY and CDR2 SAAAGT. Trimming left V 6 bases short and J 5 bases short, with 16 bases between. The CDR3 is 14 residues long. CDR3 bases: TGTGCCAGCAGCAAAGGGACGGCAACAACTGAAGCTTTCTTT. It translates to CASSKGTATTEAFF.

This clonotype was picked up a small number of times. The chain joins TRBV6-6 to TRBJ1-1; tentative D call: TRBD1 (5 bases). The germline V and J ends were trimmed by 5 bases and 7 bases, with 17 bases remaining between them. Germline V gene lookup returns CDR1 MNHNY and CDR2 SVGAGI (reference sequence). CDR3 length: 14 amino acids. The CDR3 nucleotides are TGTGCCAGCAGTGGGGGTGGGGTATGGAATGAAGCTTTCTTT. It is translated as CASSGGGVWNEAFF.

This clonotype was counted at least ten times. This chain links TRBV10-3 with TRBJ2-3, with D tentatively TRBD1 (5 bases). The CDR3 is made up of 14 amino acids. V gave up 3 bases and J gave up 2 bases, with 9 bases separating them. Germline V gives CDR1 ENHRY, CDR2 SYGVKD. The CDR3 loop is CAISDRAHTDTQYF. CDR3 sequence (DNA): TGTGCCATCAGTGACAGGGCCCACACAGATACGCAGTATTTT.

This clonotype was counted a single time. V usage is TRBV5-6 and J usage is TRBJ2-1; tentatively, D is TRBD2 (7 bases). The germline CDR1 and CDR2 sequences are SGHDT and YYEEEE. The CDR3 length is 16 residues. V was pared by 4 bases and J by 7 bases, with 21 bases between. For the CDR3, the DNA is TGTGCCAGCAGCGGGGGGGGGGCCAGACTGTGGAATGAGCAGTTCTTC. Amino acids: CASSGGGARLWNEQFF. Supplemented by reference TRBV5-6 and TRBJ2-1, the full variable domain reads DAGVTQSPTHLIKTRGQQVTLRCSPKSGHDTVSWYQQALGQGPQFIFQYYEEEERQRGNFPDRFSGHQFPNYSSELNVNALLLGDSALYLCASSGGGARLWNEQFFGPGTRLTVL.

This clonotype was picked up many times. The rearrangement links TRBV7-2 to TRBJ2-5, with D hard to call. The ends were cut back, 4 bases at V and 0 bases at J, with 12 bases in the middle. The CDR3 has 15 amino acids. Germline V lookup: CDR1 SGHTA, CDR2 FQGNSA. Here the CDR3 DNA reads TGTGCCAGCAGCTCAAGTTTGCAGTACCAAGAGACCCAGTACTTC. This sequence encodes CASSSSLQYQETQYF.

Concerning this clonotype itself: This may arise from a read error, as a much more abundant clone is one base away. This chain uses TRBV6-8 with TRBJ2-7; D remains ambiguous. The CDR3 length is 13 residues. Germline assignment: CDR1 MNHGY and CDR2 SAAAGT. Trimming stripped 2 bases from V and 3 bases from J, with 8 bases between. In DNA, the CDR3 is TGTGCCAGCAGTTACGGTGTGGGCTACGAGCAGTACTTC. This codes for CASSYGVGYEQYF.

The chain employs TRBV7-2 and TRBJ1-2; tentatively, D is TRBD1 (5 bases). V lost 5 bases and J 8 bases, leaving 15 bases between the germline ends. The CDR3 spans 13 residues. The V gene's germline CDR1 is SGHTA and CDR2 FQGNSA. CDR3 sequence: CASSPTMGPGYTF. CDR3 bases: TGTGCCAGCAGCCCCACCATGGGGCCCGGCTACACCTTC.

This clonotype was seen repeatedly, ten times or more. The rearrangement uses TRBV7-2 and TRBJ1-1; possibly TRBD1 for D (6 bases). Trimming removed 2 bases from V and 6 bases from J, with 31 bases in between. The CDR3 loop spans 20 amino acids. Looked up from germline, CDR1 is SGHTA and CDR2 is FQGNSA. CDR3 sequence: CASSLRIGTGRGLVNPEAFF. The CDR3 region has the DNA TGTGCCAGCAGCTTAAGGATCGGTACAGGTCGGGGGCTGGTGAATCCTGAAGCTTTCTTT.

This sequence joins TRBV27 and TRBJ1-5; the D is unclear. The germline gives CDR1 MNHEY, CDR2 SMNVEV (reference sequence). The CDR3 totals 13 residues. Trimming took 5 bases from V and 5 from J, leaving 10 bases between them. The chain's CDR3 is CASSDWLDQPQHF. The CDR3 nucleotides are TGTGCCAGCAGTGATTGGCTGGATCAGCCCCAGCATTTT.

This clonotype was seen only a few times. Being one base from a much bigger clone, this may be a read error. The V and J genes are TRBV7-8 and TRBJ2-7, with D uncertain. The CDR3 contains 12 residues. With 1 base removed from V and 2 bases from J, the gap between germline ends came to 3 bases. Germline values: CDR1 SGHVS, CDR2 FQNEAQ. The CDR3 bases are TGTGCCAGCAGCTTAGTCACCTACGAGCAGTACTTC. It encodes CASSLVTYEQYF.

This clonotype came up many times. The rearrangement uses TRBV7-6 and TRBJ1-1; D not certain. Trimming took 2 bases from V and 4 from J, leaving 20 bases between them. Germline V CDR1 and CDR2: SGHVS, FNYEAQ. The CDR3 totals 17 residues. In DNA form, the CDR3 reads TGTGCCAGCAGCTTACAGCCCCCGGAGGGTTTCGGCACTGAAGCTTTCTTT. As protein: CASSLQPPEGFGTEAFF. Full variable domain (outside the CDR3, taken from reference TRBV7-6 and TRBJ1-1): GAGVSQSPRYKVTKRGQDVALRCDPISGHVSLYWYRQALGQGPEFLTYFNYEAQQDKSGLPNDRFSAERPEGSISTLTIQRTEQRDSAMYRCASSLQPPEGFGTEAFFGQGTRLTVV.

J is TRBJ2-7 and V is TRBV12-3 or TRBV12-4; D call uncertain. Trimming removed 2 bases from V and 6 bases from J, with 11 bases in between. The CDR3 sequence is 13 residues long. CDR3 loop: CASSLTVFSEQYF. CDR3 sequence (DNA): TGTGCCAGCAGTTTAACGGTATTCTCCGAGCAGTACTTC.

This clonotype was detected only a few times. The chain is built from TRBV20-1 and TRBJ1-2, with D unresolved. CDR3 length: 13 residues. Germline V gene data show CDR1 as DFQATT and CDR2 as SNEGSKA (reference sequence). Trimming took off 0 bases at V and 2 bases at J, with 7 bases between the two ends. CDR3 amino acids: CSARDQENYGYTF. The DNA for the CDR3 is TGCAGTGCTAGAGACCAAGAGAACTATGGCTACACCTTC.

The rearrangement joins TRBV7-8 to TRBJ2-7; D perhaps matches TRBD2 (6 bases). CDR1 and CDR2 from the germline V gene are SGHVS and FQNEAQ. This CDR3 contains 18 residues. V was shortened by 2 bases and J by 6 bases, with 26 bases between the two germline ends. The chain's CDR3 is CASSLSGLLGQGAGEQYF. As DNA, the CDR3 is TGTGCCAGCAGCTTATCGGGACTCCTTGGACAAGGAGCGGGCGAGCAGTACTTC.

This clonotype occurred a few times. The rearrangement uses TRBV11-1 and TRBJ2-3, with unresolved D. This CDR3 is 12 amino acids long. V lost 1 base and J lost 9, with 8 bases in between. Per the germline V gene, CDR1 is SGHAT and CDR2 is FQDESV (reference sequence). This chain's CDR3 is CASSLGAVTQYF. In nucleotides, the CDR3 is TGTGCCAGCAGCTTAGGGGCGGTAACGCAGTATTTT.

This clonotype was seen ten or more times. The chain employs TRBV7-2 and TRBJ1-5; D remains unclear. CDR1 SGHTA and CDR2 FQGNSA come from the germline V gene. V was cut by 5 bases and J by 0 bases, with 11 bases left in between. The CDR3 covers 15 residues. CDR3 DNA: TGTGCCAGCAGCAAGGGCACGGATAGCAATCAGCCCCAGCATTTT. It is translated as CASSKGTDSNQPQHF.

This clonotype was seen a handful of times. The CDR3 is CATSDGFNEKLFF. The CDR3 DNA reads TGTGCTACTTCGGACGGCTTTAATGAAAAACTGTTTTTT. The gene calls are TRBV27 and TRBJ1-4; D is unresolved. CDR1 and CDR2 from the germline V gene are MNHEY and SMNVEV (reference sequence). This CDR3 is built from 13 residues.

The chain links TRBV28 to TRBJ1-5; no reliable D call. Germline V gene sequence: CDR1 MDHEN, CDR2 SYDVKM. With 5 bases removed from V and 7 bases from J, the gap between germline ends came to 15 bases. The CDR3 covers 14 residues. This chain's CDR3 is CASSGRRLRQPQHF. The CDR3, as DNA: TGTGCCAGCAGTGGACGTAGGTTGAGACAGCCCCAGCATTTT.

This clonotype was seen only a few times. CDR3 in DNA: TGTGCCAGCAGTTTTCGGGGACAGGGGAACGGCCGCTCCTACGAGCAGTACTTC. This translates into CASSFRGQGNGRSYEQYF. This chain connects TRBV27 to TRBJ2-7, with 10 positions matching TRBD1. The length of the CDR3 is 18 residues. Germline CDR1 is MNHEY and CDR2 is SMNVEV (reference sequence). The V and J ends lost 3 bases and 0 bases, in that order; junction bases with no gene match: 11.

The chain combines TRBV12-3 or TRBV12-4 with TRBJ2-7; D unclear. V gave up 4 bases and J gave up 3 bases, with 16 bases separating them. The CDR3 runs 15 residues. The CDR3 here is CASSSILRTLYEQYF. The DNA for the CDR3 is TGTGCCAGCAGTTCCATCTTGAGAACCCTCTACGAGCAGTACTTC.

This chain connects TRBV9 to TRBJ2-5; the D gene is possibly TRBD2 (6 bases). CDR1 and CDR2 from the germline V gene are SGDLS and YYNGEE. This CDR3 is 14 amino acids long. Trimming removed 0 bases from V and 1 base from J, with 7 bases in between. The CDR3 DNA sequence: TGTGCCAGCAGCGTAGGGAGGGCCCAAGAGACCCAGTACTTC. The encoded protein is CASSVGRAQETQYF.

The CDR3 loop reads CATSEVTPNTGELFF. CDR3 coding DNA: TGTGCCACCAGTGAGGTGACGCCGAACACCGGGGAGCTGTTTTTT. The chain employs TRBV24-1 and TRBJ2-2; D ambiguous. CDR1 KGHDR and CDR2 SFDVKD come from the germline V gene. Between the trimmed V and J ends, which lost 4 bases and 0 bases, there was a span of 8 bases. The CDR3 sequence is 15 residues long.

The V gene is TRBV6-5, the J gene TRBJ1-6; a weak D match, TRBD1 (5 bases). Trimming removed 6 bases from V and 6 bases from J, with 18 bases in between. Germline V lookup: CDR1 MNHEY, CDR2 SVGAGI. This CDR3 is 16 amino acids long. CDR3 amino acids: CASRGTLASRNSPLHF. The CDR3 bases are TGTGCCAGCAGAGGGACTCTGGCCTCCCGTAATTCACCCCTCCACTTT.

The CDR3 coding sequence is TGTGCCAGCAGCCTGGGACAGGTTAGCAATGAGCAGTTCTTC. This gives the protein CASSLGQVSNEQFF. The chain combines TRBV14 with TRBJ2-1; 8 positions match TRBD1. The CDR3 loop spans 14 amino acids. The germline CDR1 and CDR2 sequences are SGHDN and FVKESK. V trimming: 4 bases; J trimming: 6 bases; junction bases outside the gene matches: 5.

The gene calls are TRBV7-8 and TRBJ2-7; 9 positions match TRBD1. With 3 bases clipped from V and 3 bases from J, the junction kept 6 bases outside the gene matches. The CDR3 covers 15 residues. Germline CDR1 and CDR2: SGHVS and FQNEAQ. DNA of the CDR3: TGTGCCAGCAGCTTCAGTCGGGACAGGGACTACGAGCAGTACGTC. This sequence encodes CASSFSRDRDYEQYV.

CDR3: CASSYALTGRNSPLHF. The CDR3 DNA follows: TGTGCCAGCAGTTACGCATTGACAGGCCGAAATTCACCCCTCCACTTT. The chain joins TRBV6-5 to TRBJ1-6; D is perhaps TRBD1 (6 bases). The V end lost 2 bases, the J end lost 7 bases, and 15 bases lay between the germline ends. Germline lookup yields CDR1 MNHEY and CDR2 SVGAGI. This CDR3 is built from 16 residues.

This clonotype was observed at least ten times. The chain has TRBV7-6 and TRBJ2-2, with D perhaps TRBD2 (6 bases). The length of the CDR3 is 20 residues. V was clipped by 0 bases and J by 0 bases, with 20 bases between them. Germline V gives CDR1 SGHVS, CDR2 FNYEAQ. The CDR3 region is CASSLASKSGRASNTGELFF. CDR3 nucleotides: TGTGCCAGCAGCTTAGCGAGTAAAAGCGGGCGCGCTTCGAACACCGGGGAGCTGTTTTTT. The entire variable domain, with the rest obtained from reference TRBV7-6 and TRBJ2-2, is as follows: GAGVSQSPRYKVTKRGQDVALRCDPISGHVSLYWYRQALGQGPEFLTYFNYEAQQDKSGLPNDRFSAERPEGSISTLTIQRTEQRDSAMYRCASSLASKSGRASNTGELFFGEGSRLTVL.